The rows below give T cell receptor beta chains drawn from one sample of a study of T cells in Graves' hyperthyroidism and ophthalmopathy. TCRdb reanalysed the multiplex PCR reads using MiXCR and keeps one entry per CDR3 protein. The sample has about 380,000 distinct CDR3 sequences, approximately 15% seen once. Source material: blood. The receptors originated from a man aged 25 to 45 with Graves' hyperthyroidism that later progressed to Graves' ophthalmopathy. Both conserved end residues are part of each CDR3. A D gene is named only where the DNA matches it firmly. The size field is filled for only some rows; it gives once, few, many or a size class.

cdr3_aa | cdr3_nt | clone_size | v_call | cdr3_length | d_call | j_call
CASSVAGLDYNEQFF | TGTGCCAGCAGCGTAGCAGGTCTAGACTACAATGAGCAGTTCTTC | few | TRBV9 | 15 | - | TRBJ2-1
CASKQSGPFAQYF | TGTGCCAGCAAACAATCTGGACCTTTTGCCCAGTACTTC | many | TRBV6-1 | 13 | - | TRBJ2-5
CASSEAKLFSGANVLTF | TGTGCCAGCAGTGAAGCGAAACTCTTCTCTGGGGCCAACGTCCTGACTTTC | few | TRBV6-1 | 17 | - | TRBJ2-6
CASSLGTEGYEQYF | TGTGCCAGCAGCCTTGGGACGGAGGGCTACGAGCAGTACTTC | - | TRBV5-6 | 14 | - | TRBJ2-7
CANLVPGVYRGNYGYTF | TGTGCTAATCTAGTGCCTGGAGTCTACAGGGGAAACTATGGCTACACCTTC | - | TRBV30 | 17 | TRBD1 | TRBJ1-2
CASSFRGIPGGYNEQFF | TGTGCCAGCAGCTTTCGGGGGATACCGGGGGGCTACAATGAGCAGTTCTTC | - | TRBV7-9 | 17 | TRBD2 | TRBJ2-1
CASSLAGGPQPQHF | TGCGCCAGCAGCTTGGCCGGGGGCCCTCAGCCCCAGCATTTT | many | TRBV5-1 | 14 | - | TRBJ1-5
CASSSRDGPRETQYF | TGTGCCAGCAGCTCCAGGGACGGCCCGAGGGAGACCCAGTACTTC | - | TRBV11-2 | 15 | - | TRBJ2-5
CASSYSLAGGKTQYF | TGTGCCAGCAGTTACTCGCTAGCGGGGGGAAAGACCCAGTACTTC | many | TRBV6-5 | 15 | TRBD2 | TRBJ2-5
CASTNRHGDSPLHF | TGTGCCAGCACTAACCGGCACGGAGATTCACCCCTCCACTTT | many | TRBV6-1 | 14 | - | TRBJ1-6
CASSFVTGIYNEQFF | TGTGCCAGCAGTTTCGTGACAGGGATCTACAATGAGCAGTTCTTC | many | TRBV27 | 15 | TRBD1 | TRBJ2-1
CASSLGTGGFDSPLHF | TGCGCCAGCAGCTTGGGGACAGGGGGCTTCGATTCACCCCTCCACTTT | - | TRBV5-1 | 16 | TRBD1 | TRBJ1-6
CASSPRTGFRGFLQETQYF | TGTGCCAGCAGTCCAAGGACAGGTTTTCGCGGGTTCTTACAAGAGACCCAGTACTTC | many | TRBV28 | 19 | TRBD1 | TRBJ2-5
CASSPGQSHSYEQYF | TGTGCCAGCAGCCCAGGACAGTCACACTCCTACGAGCAGTACTTC | - | TRBV5-5 | 15 | - | TRBJ2-7
CASSRRGRNEQFF | TGTGCCAGCAGTCGCCGGGGGCGGAATGAGCAGTTCTTC | many | TRBV28 | 13 | - | TRBJ2-1
CASTTPPGPSSYNSPPHF | TGTGCCAGCACCACACCTCCGGGTCCGAGCTCCTATAATTCACCCCCCCACTTT | - | TRBV28 | 18 | - | TRBJ1-6
CSALPTTALHTDTQYF | TGCAGTGCTCTTCCCACGACAGCCCTACACACAGATACGCAGTATTTT | many | TRBV20-1 | 16 | - | TRBJ2-3
CASSQVQGAYYEQYF | TGCGCCAGCAGCCAAGTACAGGGGGCATATTACGAGCAGTACTTC | many | TRBV4-1 | 15 | TRBD1 | TRBJ2-7
CSASRLAGAEPWGTQYF | TGCAGTGCTAGCAGACTAGCGGGGGCAGAACCCTGGGGGACCCAGTACTTC | many | TRBV20-1 | 17 | TRBD2 | TRBJ2-5
CASSLGSSPLHF | TGTGCCAGCAGTTTAGGGAGTTCACCCCTCCACTTT | many | TRBV28 | 12 | - | TRBJ1-6